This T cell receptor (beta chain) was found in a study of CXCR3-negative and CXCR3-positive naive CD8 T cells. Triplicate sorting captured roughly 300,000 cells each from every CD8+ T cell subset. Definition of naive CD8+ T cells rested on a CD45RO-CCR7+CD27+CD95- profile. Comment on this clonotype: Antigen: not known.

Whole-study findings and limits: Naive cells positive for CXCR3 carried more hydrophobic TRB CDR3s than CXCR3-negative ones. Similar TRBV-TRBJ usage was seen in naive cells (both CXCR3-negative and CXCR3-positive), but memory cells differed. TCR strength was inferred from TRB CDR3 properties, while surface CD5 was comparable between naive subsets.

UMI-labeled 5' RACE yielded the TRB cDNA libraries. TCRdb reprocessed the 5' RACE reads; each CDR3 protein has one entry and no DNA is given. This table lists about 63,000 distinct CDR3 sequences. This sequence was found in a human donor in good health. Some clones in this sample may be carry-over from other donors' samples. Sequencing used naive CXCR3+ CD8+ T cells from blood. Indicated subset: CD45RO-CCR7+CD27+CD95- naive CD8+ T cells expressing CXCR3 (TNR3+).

CDR3 sequence reads: CASSLGGQETQYF. The J gene is TRBJ2-5, the V gene TRBV7-9. The germline gives CDR1 SEHNR, CDR2 FQNEAQ (reference sequence). The CDR3 length is 13 residues.